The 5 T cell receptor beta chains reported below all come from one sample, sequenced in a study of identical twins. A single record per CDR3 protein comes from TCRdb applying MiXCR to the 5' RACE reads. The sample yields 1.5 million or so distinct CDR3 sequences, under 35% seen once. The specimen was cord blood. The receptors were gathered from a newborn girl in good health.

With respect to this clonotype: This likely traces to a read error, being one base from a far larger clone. The CDR3 nucleotides read TGCGCCAGCAGCTTGACAGGGGGCCATGAGCAGTTCTTC. Protein sequence: CASSLTGGHEQFF. The V call is TRBV5-1, the J call TRBJ2-1, with TRBD1 matching 9 bases. The CDR3 has 13 amino acids. V lost 1 base, J lost 8 bases, and 1 base stayed unmatched. Germline CDR1 is SGHRS and CDR2 is YFSETQ.

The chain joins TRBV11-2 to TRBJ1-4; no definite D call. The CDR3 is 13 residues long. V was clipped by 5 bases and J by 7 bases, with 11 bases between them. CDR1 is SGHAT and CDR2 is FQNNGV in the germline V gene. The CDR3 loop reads CASSPHLREKLFF. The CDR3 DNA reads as TGTGCCAGCAGCCCCCACTTACGTGAAAAACTGTTTTTT.

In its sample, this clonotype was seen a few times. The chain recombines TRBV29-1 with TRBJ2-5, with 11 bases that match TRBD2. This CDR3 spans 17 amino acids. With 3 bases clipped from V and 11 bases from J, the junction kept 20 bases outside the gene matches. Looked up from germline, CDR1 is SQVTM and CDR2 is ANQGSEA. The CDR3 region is CSVDSSGRPFSYNEQYF. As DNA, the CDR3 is TGCAGCGTTGACTCTAGCGGGAGGCCATTCTCCTACAATGAGCAGTACTTC.

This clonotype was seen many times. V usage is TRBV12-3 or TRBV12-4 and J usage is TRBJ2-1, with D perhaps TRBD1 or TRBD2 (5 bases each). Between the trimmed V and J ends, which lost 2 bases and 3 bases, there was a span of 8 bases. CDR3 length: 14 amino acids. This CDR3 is CASSLRDLYNEQFF. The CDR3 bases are TGTGCCAGCAGTTTACGGGACCTCTACAATGAGCAGTTCTTC.

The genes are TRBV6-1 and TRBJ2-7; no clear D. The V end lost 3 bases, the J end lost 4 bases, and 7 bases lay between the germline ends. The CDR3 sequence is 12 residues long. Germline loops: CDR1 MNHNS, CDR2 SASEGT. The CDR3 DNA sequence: TGTGCCAGCAGTGACTATATTTACGAGCAGTACTTC. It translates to CASSDYIYEQYF.